This TCR beta chain derives from a study of T cell responses to AZD1222 COVID-19 vaccine. Some clones are missing from TCRdb's copy, which holds only in-frame ones; the method was immunoSEQ multiplex PCR. The sample has around 120,000 clones, approximately 90% seen once; the top ten hold around 3.8%. This CDR3 comprises 15 residues. CDR1 and CDR2 (germline): MNHEY, SMNVEV (reference sequence). V shed 0 bases and J 4 bases; nucleotides not matched to a gene: 4. Sample: peripheral blood, taken 28 days after the second AZD1222 dose. The clonotype originates from an adult who received the AZD1222 COVID-19 vaccine. The chain is built from TRBV27 and TRBJ1-1; 8 nucleotides line up with TRBD1. The CDR3 nucleotides read TGTGCCAGCAGTTTATCGGGACAGGCACGCACTGAAGCTTTCTTT. Translating it yields CASSLSGQARTEAFF.